This TCR beta chain was sequenced during a study of blood T cell repertoires in COVID-19. In the study overall: From the United States, Italy and Spain came samples of acute and convalescent COVID-19. Sources were T cells, B-cell-depleted T cells, or PBMCs; the material itself was cDNA or gDNA.

As handled by the study authors: Amplification with reference gene primers provided the estimates of nucleated cell counts. The data were produced by immunoSEQ multiplex PCR, yet TCRdb's version contains in-frame clones alone and is incomplete. The V and J calls and the clone size are those of that table, but D and trimming were determined from the DNA. The sample yields around 190,000 clones, about three quarters seen once. This clone was found once. The TCR was taken from a woman aged 45 to 65 with active or convalescent COVID-19. Specimen: peripheral blood.

The CDR3 spells CAWSSGSETQYF. CDR3 in DNA: TGTGCCTGGAGTTCGGGGTCAGAGACCCAGTACTTC. J is TRBJ2-5 and V is TRBV30; possibly TRBD2 for D (5 bases). Germline values: CDR1 GTSNPN, CDR2 SVGIG (reference sequence). The CDR3 extends over 12 amino acids. V was clipped by 2 bases and J by 4 bases, with 8 bases between them.